This T cell receptor beta chain emerged from a study of response to subunit inactivated influenza vaccine. TCRdb passed the RT-PCR reads through MiXCR, listing each CDR3 protein once. The sample lists 650,000 to 850,000 distinct CDR3 sequences, over 11% occurring once. The CDR3 spans 14 residues. Trimming left V 6 bases short and J 2 bases short, with 13 bases between. Germline V gene sequence: CDR1 SGHTA, CDR2 FQGNSA. The receptor was derived from a man in his fifties who received an inactivated influenza vaccine. Sample: PBMCs from blood, taken 14 days before vaccination. The chain joins TRBV7-2 to TRBJ2-5, with no clear D. CDR3 sequence reads: CASRRNAMQETQYF. CDR3 nucleotide sequence: TGTGCCAGCAGGAGGAACGCGATGCAAGAGACCCAGTACTTC.